This TCR beta chain was sequenced for a study of blood T cells in healthy people across ages (dated by TCRdb to about 2015). As for the study more broadly: In model experiments, template switching captured roughly one uniquely barcoded TCR beta cDNA molecule for every two T cells. Two additional independent replicas of 1 million unique cDNA reads from the same blood draw were analyzed for two donors (one aged 18 to 29 and one aged 80 or older). To track age-related changes in TCR beta repertoire diversity, the study relied on deep sequencing normalized with unique cDNA molecular identifiers. The donors were divided into four age groups: young (average around 17 years), middle-aged (over 35), aged (about 62) and long-lived (roughly 88). Donors of different ages were randomly distributed across sequencing lanes to avoid experimental bias. Study-wide findings and limitations: Because donor CMV infection status was unknown, age-related changes in expanded clonotypes were potentially confounded. There was a strong correlation between observed TCR beta diversity and the percentage of naive T cells measured by flow cytometry. The long-lived group showed more naive CD4+ T cells, fewer expanded clones and increased TCR diversity than the aged group, suggesting age selection. Estimates of total diversity based on one million sequenced T cells were considered lower bounds and underestimates. Observed TCR beta diversity per million T cells fell roughly linearly with age, and a significant reduction was already apparent by age around 40. Conclusive comparison of naive and antigen-experienced compartments was prevented by the profiling of bulk unsorted PBMCs.

Receptor libraries were prepared by 5' RACE. For sequencing, an Illumina HiSeq 2500 was employed. A second PCR of 7 to 11 cycles was performed with a sample-barcoded 5' primer and a J-beta primer mix. A unique molecular identifier was introduced onto each TCR beta cDNA molecule by a template-switch 5' adaptor carrying 12 random nucleotides. At least 2.5 million CDR3-containing paired-end reads were obtained from each sample. All of the RNA was converted into first-strand cDNA using the Mint cDNA synthesis kit, with a TRBC-specific oligonucleotide serving as the primer. Following uracil-DNA glycosylase treatment, a first 18-cycle PCR with universal primers M1SS and BC2_uni_R was performed on all cDNA. For the original study's pipeline: Normalization of each sample was performed by random selection of 1 million high-quality reads, each carrying a distinct molecular identifier. Reads with shared molecular identifiers were discarded instead of being binned into consensus sequences. MiTCR, run with a Q25 quality threshold and the strictest error-elimination algorithm, handled CDR3 identification, clonotype clustering and error correction. A nonparametric unseen species model with Euler transformation was used to estimate lower-bound total TCR beta diversity. TCRdb reprocessing: public reads trimmed at Q25 with fastp, clones called with MiXCR, in-frame beta chains kept. Rows are combined by CDR3 protein, so each entry shows the most common genes and DNA. These V and J calls derive from TCRdb rather than the authors' analysis. The sample table holds 1.6 million or so distinct CDR3 sequences, of which about 31% were seen once. Of the sample, about 10% is held by the ten largest clones.

This clonotype appeared a few times. The clone's antigen remains unknown. Base qualities were left out, and no much larger clone turns up one base away. The approximately 39 donors, aged about 6 to 90 years, were systemically healthy Caucasian individuals from Russia. Each donor gave around 9.9 milliliters of peripheral blood, collected into EDTA-treated Vacutainer tubes. PBMCs were isolated by Ficoll-Paque density-gradient centrifugation, with at least 7 million obtained per sample. Total RNA was extracted from PBMCs with Trizol reagent, with at least 6 micrograms obtained per sample. The percentages of naive CD45RAhigh/CD27high T cells were determined by flow cytometry on a PBMC aliquot from every donor. Including cysteine and phenylalanine, the CDR3 has 18 amino acids. Only the CDR3 portion is preserved as DNA: 54 bases, with reading frame beginning at the first base. V is trimmed back by 2 bases and J by 2 bases, and the junction contains 9 bases that no gene match accounts for. Taken from the germline V gene, the CDR1 and CDR2 loops are MDHEN and SYDVKM.

The rearrangement combines TRBV28 with TRBJ2-2; 9 central bases correspond to TRBD2. This sequence originates from a woman aged 25-40 years in good health. Sequencing input: blood. CDR3 sequence: CASSLTSLAGLNTGELFF. The DNA sequence is as follows: TGTGCCAGCAGTTTAACGTCGCTAGCGGGATTAAACACCGGGGAGCTGTTTTTT.